These 22 T cell receptor beta chains originate from one sample sequenced in a study of T cell responses to AZD1222 COVID-19 vaccine. The assay was immunoSEQ multiplex PCR, and TCRdb's table has in-frame clones only and misses some. Of fewer than 200,000 clones listed, more than 90% are singletons. The material was peripheral blood, obtained on day 0 of AZD1222 vaccination. The receptor source for this set is an adult in good health.

A few counts support this clone. The V gene is TRBV6-6, the J gene TRBJ2-3; 13 positions match TRBD2. V lost 2 bases and J lost 4; bases outside the gene matches: 0. The CDR3 consists of 15 residues. From germline, CDR1 is MNHNY and CDR2 SVGAGI (reference sequence). As DNA, the CDR3 is TGTGCCAGCAGTTACACTAGCGGGGGGGCAGATACGCAGTATTTT. Translating gives CASSYTSGGADTQYF.

The chain carries TRBV5-4 and TRBJ1-6, with 8 bases identical to TRBD1. The CDR3 spans 15 residues. Germline assignment: CDR1 SGHNT and CDR2 YYREEE (reference sequence). J was trimmed by 8 bases and V by 4 bases; bases with no gene match: 8. The DNA of the CDR3 is TGTGCCAGCAGCACAGACAGGGGAGCGCATTCACCCCTCCACTTT. Translated: CASSTDRGAHSPLHF.

The chain joins TRBV6-5 to TRBJ1-1, with 8 nucleotides matching TRBD1. Unmatched junction bases numbered 5, after V lost 4 bases and J lost 1 base. The CDR3 is 15 amino acids. Germline loops: CDR1 MNHEY, CDR2 SVGAGI. This chain's CDR3 is CASSLSTGANTEAFF. The CDR3 nucleotides read TGTGCCAGCAGTTTATCGACAGGGGCGAACACTGAAGCTTTCTTT.

This chain links TRBV4-3 with TRBJ2-7; 9 bases match TRBD1. CDR1 is LGHNA and CDR2 is YSLEER in the germline V gene. This CDR3 comprises 16 residues. V was clipped by 1 base and J by 5 bases; unmatched bases: 9. CDR3 protein: CASSQGAGTGYDEQYF. The DNA for the CDR3 is TGCGCCAGCAGCCAAGGAGCCGGGACAGGGTACGACGAGCAGTACTTC.

The chain is built from TRBV11-2 and TRBJ1-2, with 8 bases fitting TRBD1. Germline V gives CDR1 SGHAT, CDR2 FQNNGV. The CDR3 extends over 14 amino acids. The trim removed 2 bases at V and 12 bases at J, leaving 11 bases unmatched. CDR3 sequence: CASSLPRGRGPNTF. For the CDR3, the DNA is TGTGCCAGCAGCTTACCCCGCGGCAGGGGGCCGAACACCTTC.

The rearrangement uses TRBV30 and TRBJ1-1; 7 bases match TRBD1. Trimming removed 4 bases from V and 0 bases from J; junction bases left unmatched: 11. The CDR3 runs 16 residues. CDR1 GTSNPN and CDR2 SVGIG come from the germline V gene (reference sequence). In DNA, the CDR3 is TGTGCCTGGACCTCCGGGACAGTGATTCTGAACACTGAAGCTTTCTTT. It encodes CAWTSGTVILNTEAFF.

The chain is built from TRBV5-5 and TRBJ2-7; D call uncertain. V lost 4 bases and J 0 bases, leaving 8 bases between the germline ends. Per germline, CDR1 SGHKS and CDR2 YYEKEE (reference sequence). CDR3 length equals 13 residues. The CDR3 bases are TGTGCCAGCAGCCGAACTACCTCCTACGAGCAGTACTTC. The encoded protein is CASSRTTSYEQYF.

The chain carries TRBV30 and TRBJ1-5, with D possibly matching TRBD1 (6 bases). Per the germline V gene, CDR1 is GTSNPN and CDR2 is SVGIG (reference sequence). V was trimmed by 2 bases and J by 2 bases, leaving 13 bases between them. CDR3 length equals 15 residues. The CDR3 region is CAWSPTGWGNQPQHF. In DNA form, the CDR3 reads TGTGCCTGGAGTCCTACAGGGTGGGGCAATCAGCCCCAGCATTTT.

This clone appeared a single time. The chain recombines TRBV5-1 with TRBJ1-1, with D possibly being TRBD1 (6 bases). Trimming pared 2 bases from V and 2 bases from J, leaving 7 bases between. The CDR3 loop spans 13 amino acids. The germline V gene encodes CDR1 SGHRS and CDR2 YFSETQ. The CDR3 reads CASSLQGNTEAFF. In DNA, the CDR3 is TGCGCCAGCAGCTTACAGGGAAACACTGAAGCTTTCTTT.

The chain couples TRBV7-2 to TRBJ1-5; D is unclear. CDR3 length: 12 residues. V dropped 5 bases and J dropped 0 bases, with 2 bases sitting between them. Germline lookup yields CDR1 SGHTA and CDR2 FQGNSA. The CDR3: CASSDSNQPQHF. The CDR3 coding sequence is TGTGCCAGCAGCGATAGCAATCAGCCCCAGCATTTT.

V and J are TRBV4-1 and TRBJ1-2, with D unclear. The CDR3 is 13 amino acids. Looked up from germline, CDR1 is MGHRA and CDR2 is YSYEKL. V was pared by 0 bases and J by 8 bases, with 10 bases between. CDR3 sequence (DNA): TGCGCCAGCAGCCAAGACAGCAATATGGGCTACACCTTC. Translating it yields CASSQDSNMGYTF.

This sequence joins TRBV12-3 or TRBV12-4 and TRBJ1-2; no clear D. The CDR3 loop spans 12 amino acids. Deletions cut 2 bases from V and 4 bases from J, with 5 bases between. The CDR3 DNA follows: TGTGCCAGCAGTTTAAACGGCTATGGCTACACCTTC. It translates to CASSLNGYGYTF.

The genes are TRBV2 and TRBJ2-1; 7 positions agree with TRBD2. The CDR3 covers 18 residues. Unmatched junction bases numbered 13, after V lost 3 bases and J lost 2 bases. Germline V gene lookup returns CDR1 SNHLY and CDR2 FYNNEI. The CDR3 region is CASSDQGRGGSAYNEQFF. The CDR3 DNA follows: TGTGCCAGCAGTGATCAAGGGCGCGGCGGGAGTGCCTACAATGAGCAGTTCTTC. Supplemented by reference TRBV2 and TRBJ2-1, the full variable domain reads EPEVTQTPSHQVTQMGQEVILRCVPISNHLYFYWYRQILGQKVEFLVSFYNNEISEKSEIFDDQFSVERPDGSNFTLKIRSTKLEDSAMYFCASSDQGRGGSAYNEQFFGPGTRLTVL.

This rearrangement joins TRBV6-6 to TRBJ1-1; D remains ambiguous. CDR3 length: 13 residues. Germline CDR1 and CDR2: MNHNY and SVGAGI (reference sequence). V lost 8 bases and J lost 5, with 15 bases in between. Here the CDR3 DNA reads TGTGCCAGCTACTTGGGAGGGCAAACTGAAGCTTTCTTT. Amino acid sequence: CASYLGGQTEAFF.

This clone was observed a single time. V is TRBV6-5 and J is TRBJ2-1; unclear D gene. V was cut by 2 bases and J by 3 bases, with 5 bases left in between. The CDR3 loop spans 13 amino acids. CDR1 and CDR2 from the germline V gene are MNHEY and SVGAGI. In DNA form, the CDR3 reads TGTGCCAGCAGTTACGTCGGCTACAATGAGCAGTTCTTC. As protein: CASSYVGYNEQFF.

J is TRBJ1-1 and V is TRBV12-3 or TRBV12-4; 7 positions agree with TRBD1. The V and J ends lost 5 bases and 4 bases, in that order; junction bases with no gene match: 4. This CDR3 is 13 amino acids long. The CDR3 here is CASSPTGLTEAFF. In DNA form, the CDR3 reads TGTGCCAGCAGTCCGACAGGGCTCACTGAAGCTTTCTTT.

The chain has TRBV2 and TRBJ1-4, with TRBD1 identical over 10 bases. CDR1 and CDR2 (germline): SNHLY, FYNNEI. This CDR3 is 14 amino acids long. Germline trimming cut 8 bases from V and 8 bases from J; bases unmatched to any gene: 8. CDR3 DNA: TGTGCCAGCGGGAGGACAGGGGGGGAGGAAAAACTGTTTTTT. This codes for CASGRTGGEEKLFF.

V and J are TRBV6-6 and TRBJ1-5; D may be TRBD1 (5 bases). Germline V CDR1 and CDR2: MNHNY, SVGAGI (reference sequence). The V gene lost 6 bases and the J gene lost 2 bases, with 14 bases spanning the gap. The CDR3 has 15 amino acids. In DNA, the CDR3 is TGTGCCAGCAGCCCGCTTCAGGGACGCAATCAGCCCCAGCATTTT. This gives the protein CASSPLQGRNQPQHF.

The chain carries TRBV4-2 and TRBJ1-1; unclear D gene. There are 15 residues in the CDR3. Per germline, CDR1 LGHNA and CDR2 YNFKEQ. V gave up 1 base and J gave up 4 bases, with 13 bases separating them. This CDR3 reads CASSQGNMGSTEAFF. The CDR3 DNA reads as TGTGCCAGCAGCCAAGGGAACATGGGAAGCACTGAAGCTTTCTTT.

The chain combines TRBV4-2 with TRBJ2-5; 9 bases line up with TRBD2. Germline trimming cut 0 bases from V and 1 base from J; bases unmatched to any gene: 0. Germline V gene data show CDR1 as LGHNA and CDR2 as YNFKEQ. The CDR3 contains 15 residues. The CDR3, as DNA: TGTGCCAGCAGCCAAGAGCGGGGGGGCCAAGAGACCCAGTACTTC. Residues: CASSQERGGQETQYF.

This clone has only one observation. The chain joins TRBV21-1 to TRBJ2-7. TRBV21-1 is a pseudogene segment. The CDR3 is made up of 14 amino acids. The CDR3 region is CASSRDPFSYEQYF. The CDR3 DNA reads as TGTGCCAGCAGCAGGGACCCCTTCTCCTACGAGCAGTACTTC.

This chain links TRBV6-5 with TRBJ1-2; TRBD1 agrees at 7 bases. Trimming at V came to 8 bases and at J to 8 bases, leaving 11 bases not matched to a gene. This CDR3 comprises 13 residues. Germline V CDR1 and CDR2: MNHEY, SVGAGI. DNA of the CDR3: TGTGCCAGCGGACCGGAACAGGGGAGCGGCTACACCTTC. It encodes CASGPEQGSGYTF.